This T cell receptor (beta chain) was sequenced for a study of T cell changes during pregnancy in multiple sclerosis. In germline, CDR1 is SNHLY, CDR2 FYNNEI. J lost 2 bases, V lost 7 bases, and 3 bases had no gene match. The CDR3 runs to 14 residues. This clone occurred many times. Method: immunoSEQ multiplex PCR; TCRdb's copy keeps in-frame clones and lacks some. Among tens of thousands of clones, about 84% were seen once, and the ten largest hold 7% to 10%. The sequence derives from a female donor with multiple sclerosis, enrolled in a pregnancy study. The material was CD8+ T cells from peripheral blood mononuclear cells, obtained after pregnancy. The rearrangement links TRBV2 to TRBJ2-3, with TRBD2 matching over 10 bases. The CDR3 protein is CASTLAGVTDTQYF. The CDR3, as DNA: TGTGCCAGCACGCTAGCGGGGGTCACAGATACGCAGTATTTT.